The 18 T cell receptor beta chains reported below all come from one sample, sequenced in a study of T cells in Graves' hyperthyroidism and ophthalmopathy. Amplified regions were TCR beta CDR3 sequences from RNA transcripts. The HTBI primer set served for first-round RT-PCR of the TCR CDR3. TCRdb itself ran the multiplex PCR reads through MiXCR, one entry per CDR3 protein. The table has a few hundred thousand distinct CDR3 sequences, just under 15% seen once. The source material was blood. These receptors came from a woman under 40 with Graves' hyperthyroidism.

This clonotype was counted ten times or more. The chain employs TRBV11-2 and TRBJ2-7, with D maybe TRBD2 (5 bases). This CDR3 has 16 residues. Deletions cut 4 bases from V and 7 bases from J, with 23 bases between. The V gene's germline CDR1 is SGHAT and CDR2 FQNNGV. CDR3 protein: CASSSYPLTKTGEQYF. The CDR3, as DNA: TGTGCCAGCAGCTCCTACCCCCTAACAAAGACGGGGGAGCAGTACTTC.

This chain links TRBV7-9 with TRBJ2-7; 8 nucleotides match TRBD2. The length of the CDR3 is 18 residues. The V gene's germline CDR1 is SEHNR and CDR2 FQNEAQ (reference sequence). The V segment lost 0 bases and the J segment 3 bases; nucleotides outside the gene matches: 13. CDR3 loop: CASSLAWGLERSFYEQYF. The CDR3 DNA reads TGTGCCAGCAGCTTAGCCTGGGGACTAGAACGTTCCTTCTACGAGCAGTACTTC.

J is TRBJ2-6 and V is TRBV5-1; D remains ambiguous. This CDR3 is built from 14 residues. Deletions cut 0 bases from V and 2 bases from J, with 3 bases between. Per germline, CDR1 SGHRS and CDR2 YFSETQ. Written as DNA, the CDR3 is TGCGCCAGCAGCTTGGGAACTGGGGCCAACGTCCTGACTTTC. Its translation is CASSLGTGANVLTF.

This clonotype was found many times. V gene TRBV27 combines with J gene TRBJ2-3; D remains ambiguous. Germline CDR1 is MNHEY and CDR2 is SMNVEV (reference sequence). The CDR3 totals 15 residues. V was pared by 0 bases and J by 1 base, with 8 bases between. This chain's CDR3 is CASSLSPYGTDTQYF. In DNA form, the CDR3 reads TGTGCCAGCAGTTTATCCCCGTATGGCACAGATACGCAGTATTTT.

The V call is TRBV3-1, the J call TRBJ2-1, with TRBD1 matching 8 bases. Germline V lookup: CDR1 LGHDT, CDR2 YNNKEL (reference sequence). The CDR3 extends over 14 amino acids. J was trimmed by 1 base and V by 7 bases; bases with no gene match: 3. This CDR3 reads CASNRQGSYNEQFF. In DNA, the CDR3 is TGTGCCAGCAATCGACAGGGGTCCTACAATGAGCAGTTCTTC.

The V and J genes are TRBV20-1 and TRBJ2-2; 11 positions match TRBD2. The trim removed 0 bases at V and 5 bases at J, leaving 5 bases unmatched. Germline CDR1 is DFQATT and CDR2 is SNEGSKA (reference sequence). CDR3 length: 16 amino acids. The CDR3 bases are TGCAGTGCTAGAGACTCGAGACTAGCGGGAACCGGGGAGCTGTTTTTT. Residues: CSARDSRLAGTGELFF.

This clonotype appeared a few times. The chain has TRBV28 and TRBJ2-6; TRBD1 or TRBD2 may be the D gene (6 bases each). Trimming took 3 bases from V and 0 from J, leaving 9 bases between them. The CDR3 runs 16 residues. Germline CDR1 is MDHEN and CDR2 is SYDVKM. As DNA, the CDR3 is TGTGCCAGCAGTTTTCGGGGGCGCTCTGGGGCCAACGTCCTGACTTTC. It specifies CASSFRGRSGANVLTF. The full variable domain, with the rest looked up from reference TRBV28 and TRBJ2-6, is DVKVTQSSRYLVKRTGEKVFLECVQDMDHENMFWYRQDPGLGLRLIYFSYDVKMKEKGDIPEGYSVSREKKERFSLILESASTNQTSMYLCASSFRGRSGANVLTFGAGSRLTVL.

This clonotype has more than one count but fewer than ten. The J gene is TRBJ2-7, the V gene TRBV15; D possibly corresponds to TRBD1 (5 bases). The CDR3 sequence is 13 residues long. The germline V and J ends were trimmed by 0 bases and 5 bases, with 8 bases remaining between them. Germline assignment: CDR1 LNHNV and CDR2 YYDKDF (reference sequence). The CDR3 region is CATSRDRAHEQYF. The CDR3 nucleotides read TGTGCCACCAGCAGAGACAGGGCCCACGAGCAGTACTTC.

This clonotype appeared many times. V is TRBV27 and J is TRBJ2-1; D not resolved. CDR1 is MNHEY, CDR2 SMNVEV, per germline (reference sequence). The germline V and J ends were trimmed by 4 bases and 2 bases, with 15 bases remaining between them. The CDR3 runs 16 residues. DNA of the CDR3: TGTGCCAGCAGTTCCCGGGTAGAGCGCCCCTACAATGAGCAGTTCTTC. Translating gives CASSSRVERPYNEQFF.

The sample holds many counts of this clonotype. The chain couples TRBV7-9 to TRBJ2-7; unclear D gene. CDR3 length: 14 residues. Trimming took off 1 base at V and 0 bases at J, with 7 bases between the two ends. Germline assignment: CDR1 SEHNR and CDR2 FQNEAQ (reference sequence). The DNA for the CDR3 is TGTGCCAGCAGCTTAGTGGGGAACTCCTACGAGCAGTACTTC. The encoded protein is CASSLVGNSYEQYF.

This clonotype was detected many times. The V call is TRBV3-1, the J call TRBJ1-1; no firm D call. Germline CDR1 LGHDT, CDR2 YNNKEL (reference sequence). The CDR3 consists of 12 residues. Trimming took off 2 bases at V and 10 bases at J, with 11 bases between the two ends. CDR3 bases: TGTGCCAGCAGCCAATTTCCGGCGGGAGCTTTCTTT. This translates into CASSQFPAGAFF.

J is TRBJ2-5 and V is TRBV7-2, with 7 bases lining up with TRBD1. Trimming cost V 2 bases and J 7 bases; bases outside gene matches: 10. The V gene's germline CDR1 is SGHTA and CDR2 FQGNSA. This CDR3 has 15 amino acids. The CDR3, as DNA: TGTGCCAGCAGCTTAAACCACCGGGACAGCTCGACCCAGTACTTC. As protein: CASSLNHRDSSTQYF.

There are a few counts of this clonotype. This chain connects TRBV29-1 to TRBJ2-5; D may be TRBD2 (6 bases). The CDR3 covers 13 residues. Germline V gene lookup returns CDR1 SQVTM and CDR2 ANQGSEA. V was clipped by 7 bases and J by 3 bases, with 15 bases between them. The CDR3 spells CSAAGLPKETQYF. CDR3 sequence (DNA): TGCAGCGCCGCGGGACTTCCCAAAGAGACCCAGTACTTC.

The chain combines TRBV27 with TRBJ2-2; D ambiguous. The CDR3 consists of 13 residues. Germline V gene sequence: CDR1 MNHEY, CDR2 SMNVEV (reference sequence). V was shortened by 6 bases and J by 5 bases, with 10 bases between the two germline ends. The CDR3 bases are TGTGCCAGCAGCCTGGAATGGACCGGGGAGCTGTTTTTT. Protein: CASSLEWTGELFF.

This clonotype appeared many times. The CDR3 bases are TGCAGTGCCAAGCTAGCGGGACGCAATGAGCAGTTCTTC. It codes for CSAKLAGRNEQFF. This chain links TRBV20-1 with TRBJ2-1; 9 nucleotides agree with TRBD2. Germline CDR1 reads DFQATT; CDR2 reads SNEGSKA (reference sequence). The ends lost 6 bases at V and 6 bases at J; junction bases unmatched: 6. CDR3 length: 13 residues.

The chain recombines TRBV29-1 with TRBJ2-2, with D perhaps TRBD2 (6 bases). CDR1 and CDR2 (germline): SQVTM, ANQGSEA. CDR3 length: 15 residues. The CDR3 DNA follows: TGCAGTTGCCCCCCCCCCGGGAGAAACACCGGGGAGCTGTTTTTT. Translated, it gives CSCPPPGRNTGELFF.

This clonotype is medium-sized (0.01 to 0.1%) within its sample. J is TRBJ1-1 and V is TRBV3-1; unclear D gene. The CDR3 length is 14 residues. Germline V lookup: CDR1 LGHDT, CDR2 YNNKEL (reference sequence). The ends were cut back, 0 bases at V and 1 base at J, with 6 bases in the middle. In DNA, the CDR3 is TGTGCCAGCAGCCAAGAAACAGCGAACACTGAAGCTTTCTTT. Protein sequence: CASSQETANTEAFF.

The chain joins TRBV28 to TRBJ2-4, with 10 bases identical to TRBD1. V lost 6 bases to trimming and J lost 14 bases; unmatched junction nucleotides: 19. The CDR3 is 16 residues long. Germline V CDR1 and CDR2: MDHEN, SYDVKM. This CDR3 reads CASRPPAGTGARVEYF. In DNA, the CDR3 is TGTGCCAGCAGACCCCCCGCCGGGACAGGGGCAAGGGTCGAGTACTTC.